This TCR beta chain was sequenced in a study of control samples from healthy donors and cancer patients. Data came from immunoSEQ multiplex PCR; TCRdb stores just in-frame clones and leaves some out. The sample holds 120,000 to 150,000 clones; approximately 93% are singletons and the top ten take 5.5% to 7.5%. The CDR3 has 15 residues. Trimming took off 5 bases at V and 5 bases at J, with 19 bases between the two ends. Germline V lookup: CDR1 SGHTS, CDR2 YDEGEE. This chain links TRBV5-8 with TRBJ1-2, with D maybe TRBD1 (5 bases). Sequenced: blood. This TCR came from a man aged 18 to 29 in good health. The CDR3 coding sequence is TGTGCCAGCAGTGACCTTGGGGGGACTGTTTATGGCTACACCTTC. Amino acids: CASSDLGGTVYGYTF.